The 5 T cell receptor beta chains below were found in one sample sequenced in a study of T cell responses to AZD1222 COVID-19 vaccine. Sequencing used immunoSEQ multiplex PCR; TCRdb keeps in-frame clones, though not all of them. The sample lists tens of thousands of clones; roughly nine tenths were seen once. The specimen was peripheral blood, collected 28 days after the second AZD1222 dose. The receptors shown here come from an adult who received the AZD1222 COVID-19 vaccine.

The chain recombines TRBV6-4 with TRBJ2-2; D gene unclear. CDR3 length: 14 residues. V lost 0 bases to trimming and J lost 2 bases, with 4 bases between them. Per the germline V gene, CDR1 is MRHNA and CDR2 is SNTAGT. The CDR3 is CASSDSVNTGELFF. CDR3 coding DNA: TGTGCCAGCAGTGACTCTGTTAACACCGGGGAGCTGTTTTTT.

The chain recombines TRBV28 with TRBJ1-6; 7 positions match TRBD1. The V gene's germline CDR1 is MDHEN and CDR2 SYDVKM. The CDR3 is 13 residues long. V trimming: 7 bases; J trimming: 8 bases; junction bases outside the gene matches: 5. The CDR3, as DNA: TGTGCCAGCATCGACAGGGACTATTCACCCCTCCACTTT. Encoded protein: CASIDRDYSPLHF. Complete variable domain (other parts from reference TRBV28 and TRBJ1-6): DVKVTQSSRYLVKRTGEKVFLECVQDMDHENMFWYRQDPGLGLRLIYFSYDVKMKEKGDIPEGYSVSREKKERFSLILESASTNQTSMYLCASIDRDYSPLHFGNGTRLTVT.

J is TRBJ1-1 and V is TRBV18, with D uncertain. This CDR3 has 13 residues. CDR1 KGHSH and CDR2 LQKENI come from the germline V gene. Trimming shortened V by 4 bases and J by 1 base, and 7 bases separated the two germline ends. As DNA, the CDR3 is TGTGCCAGCTCACGGGGAACGAACACTGAAGCTTTCTTT. Amino acids: CASSRGTNTEAFF.

The rearrangement links TRBV5-6 to TRBJ2-1; 8 positions agree with TRBD1. The germline V gene has CDR1 SGHDT and CDR2 YYEEEE. The CDR3 consists of 14 residues. V trimming: 2 bases; J trimming: 9 bases; junction bases outside the gene matches: 7. Here the CDR3 DNA reads TGTGCCAGCAGCTTCCGGACAGGGAACAGTGAGCAGTTCTTC. This gives the protein CASSFRTGNSEQFF.

The rearrangement uses TRBV11-2 and TRBJ1-5, with D uncertain. The CDR3 is 14 residues long. Trimming pared 3 bases from V and 0 bases from J, leaving 6 bases between. Germline CDR1 is SGHAT and CDR2 is FQNNGV. Written as DNA, the CDR3 is TGTGCCAGCAGCTTCGGCTATAGCAATCAGCCCCAGCATTTT. It specifies CASSFGYSNQPQHF.